Sequencing of this T cell receptor (beta chain) was carried out in a study of blood T cell repertoires in COVID-19. Study at large: T cells, B-cell-depleted T cells, or PBMCs supplied cDNA or gDNA.

The repertoire was sequenced with immunoSEQ multiplex PCR; TCRdb's copy has only in-frame clones and lacks some. This sample has under 200,000 clones, with 87% found just once. This TCR derives from a man in his 60s with active or convalescent COVID-19. The material sequenced was peripheral blood.

This CDR3 is CASSPRTGGDGYTF. The CDR3, as DNA: TGTGCCAGCAGCCCGCGGACAGGGGGCGATGGCTACACCTTC. This chain connects TRBV7-9 to TRBJ1-2, with 11 bases matching TRBD1. Germline assignment: CDR1 SEHNR and CDR2 FQNEAQ (reference sequence). The CDR3 has 14 amino acids. Germline trimming cut 5 bases from V and 6 bases from J; bases unmatched to any gene: 5. The whole variable domain, remainder taken from reference TRBV7-9 and TRBJ1-2, is DTGVSQNPRHKITKRGQNVTFRCDPISEHNRLYWYRQTLGQGPEFLTYFQNEAQLEKSRLLSDRFSAERPKGSFSTLEIQRTEQGDSAMYLCASSPRTGGDGYTFGSGTRLTVV.